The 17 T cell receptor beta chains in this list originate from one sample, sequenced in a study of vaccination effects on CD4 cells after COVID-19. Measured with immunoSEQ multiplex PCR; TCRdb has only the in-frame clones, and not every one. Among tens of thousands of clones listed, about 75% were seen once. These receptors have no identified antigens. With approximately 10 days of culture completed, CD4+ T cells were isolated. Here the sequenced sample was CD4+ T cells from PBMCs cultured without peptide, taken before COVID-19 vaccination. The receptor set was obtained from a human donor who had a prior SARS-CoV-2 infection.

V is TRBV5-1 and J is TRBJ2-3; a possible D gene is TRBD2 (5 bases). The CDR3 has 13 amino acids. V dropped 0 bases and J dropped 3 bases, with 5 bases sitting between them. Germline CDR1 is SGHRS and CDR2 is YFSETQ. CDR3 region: CASSLGLTDTQYF. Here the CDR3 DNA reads TGCGCCAGCAGCTTGGGACTAACAGATACGCAGTATTTT. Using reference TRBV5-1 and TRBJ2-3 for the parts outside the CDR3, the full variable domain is KAGVTQTPRYLIKTRGQQVTLSCSPISGHRSVSWYQQTPGQGLQFLFEYFSETQRNKGNFPGRFSGRQFSNSRSEMNVSTLELGDSALYLCASSLGLTDTQYFGPGTRLTVL.

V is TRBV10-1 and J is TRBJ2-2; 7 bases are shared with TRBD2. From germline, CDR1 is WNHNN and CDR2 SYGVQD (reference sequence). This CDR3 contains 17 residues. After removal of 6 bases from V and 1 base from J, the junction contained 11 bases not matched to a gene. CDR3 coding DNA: TGCGCCAGCAGGGCCAGGCGGCTAGCGGTGAACACCGGGGAGCTGTTTTTT. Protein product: CASRARRLAVNTGELFF.

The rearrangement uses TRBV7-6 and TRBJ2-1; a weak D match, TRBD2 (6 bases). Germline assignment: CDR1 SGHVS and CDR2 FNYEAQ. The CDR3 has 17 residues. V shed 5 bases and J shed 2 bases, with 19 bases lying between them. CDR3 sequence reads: CASSERLEYTTYNEQFF. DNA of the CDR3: TGTGCCAGCAGCGAACGACTAGAATACACGACCTACAATGAGCAGTTCTTC.

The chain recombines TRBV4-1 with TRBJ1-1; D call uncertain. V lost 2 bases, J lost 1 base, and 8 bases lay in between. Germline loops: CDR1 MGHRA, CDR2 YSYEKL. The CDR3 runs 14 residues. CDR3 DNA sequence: TGCGCCAGCAGCCAAAGGACTCAGAACACTGAAGCTTTCTTT. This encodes CASSQRTQNTEAFF.

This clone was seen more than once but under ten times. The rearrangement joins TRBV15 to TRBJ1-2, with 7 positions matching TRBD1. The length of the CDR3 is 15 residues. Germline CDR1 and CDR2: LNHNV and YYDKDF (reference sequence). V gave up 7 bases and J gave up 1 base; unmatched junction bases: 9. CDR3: CATMGWTGFNYGYTF. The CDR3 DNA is TGTGCCACCATGGGCTGGACAGGTTTTAACTATGGCTACACCTTC.

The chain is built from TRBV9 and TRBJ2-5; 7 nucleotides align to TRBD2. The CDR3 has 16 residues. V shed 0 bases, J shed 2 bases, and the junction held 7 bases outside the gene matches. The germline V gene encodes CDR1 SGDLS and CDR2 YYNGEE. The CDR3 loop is CASSVAVGGEQETQYF. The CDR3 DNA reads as TGTGCCAGCAGCGTAGCTGTGGGGGGGGAGCAAGAGACCCAGTACTTC. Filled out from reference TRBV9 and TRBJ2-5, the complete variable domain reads DSGVTQTPKHLITATGQRVTLRCSPRSGDLSVYWYQQSLDQGLQFLIQYYNGEERAKGNILERFSAQQFPDLHSELNLSSLELGDSALYFCASSVAVGGEQETQYFGPGTRLLVL.

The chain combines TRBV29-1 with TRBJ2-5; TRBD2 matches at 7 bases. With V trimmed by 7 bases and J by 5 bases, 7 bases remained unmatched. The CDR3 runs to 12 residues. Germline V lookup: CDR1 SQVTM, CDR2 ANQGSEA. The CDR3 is CSGGGTRETQYF. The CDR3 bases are TGCAGCGGGGGGGGAACACGGGAGACCCAGTACTTC.

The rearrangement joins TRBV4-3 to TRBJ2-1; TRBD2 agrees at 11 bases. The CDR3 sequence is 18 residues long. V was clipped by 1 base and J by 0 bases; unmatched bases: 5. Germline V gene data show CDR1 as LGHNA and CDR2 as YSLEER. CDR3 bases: TGCGCCAGCAGCCAAGGGGGGACTAGCGGCTTCTCCTACAATGAGCAGTTCTTC. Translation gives CASSQGGTSGFSYNEQFF.

CDR3 sequence reads: CASSPRAVHRQPQHF. CDR3 coding DNA: TGTGCCAGCAGTCCCAGGGCGGTGCACCGCCAGCCCCAGCATTTT. This chain joins TRBV6-2 or TRBV6-3 and TRBJ1-5; TRBD1 might be the D (5 bases). Germline V gene sequence: CDR1 MNHEY, CDR2 SVGEGT. This CDR3 region has 15 residues. The V gene lost 5 bases and the J gene lost 7 bases, with 18 bases spanning the gap.

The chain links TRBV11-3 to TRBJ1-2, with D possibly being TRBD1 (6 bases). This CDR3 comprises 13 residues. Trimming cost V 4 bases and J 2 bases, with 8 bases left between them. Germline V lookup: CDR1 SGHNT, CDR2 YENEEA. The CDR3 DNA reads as TGTGCCAGCAGCTCAGGACAGAACTATGGCTACACCTTC. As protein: CASSSGQNYGYTF.

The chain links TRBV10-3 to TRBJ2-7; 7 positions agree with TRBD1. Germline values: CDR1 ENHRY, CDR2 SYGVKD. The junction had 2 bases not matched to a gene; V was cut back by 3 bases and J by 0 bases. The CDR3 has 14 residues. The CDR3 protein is CAISDRGNSYEQYF. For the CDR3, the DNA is TGTGCCATCAGTGACAGGGGGAACTCCTACGAGCAGTACTTC.

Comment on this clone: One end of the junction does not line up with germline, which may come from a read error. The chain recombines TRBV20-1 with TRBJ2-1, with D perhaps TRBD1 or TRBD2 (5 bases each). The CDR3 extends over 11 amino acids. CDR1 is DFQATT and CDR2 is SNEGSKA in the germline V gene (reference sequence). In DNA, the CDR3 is TGCAGTGCTCGAGATTGGGGGAGGCAGTTCTTC. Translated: CSARDWGRQFF.

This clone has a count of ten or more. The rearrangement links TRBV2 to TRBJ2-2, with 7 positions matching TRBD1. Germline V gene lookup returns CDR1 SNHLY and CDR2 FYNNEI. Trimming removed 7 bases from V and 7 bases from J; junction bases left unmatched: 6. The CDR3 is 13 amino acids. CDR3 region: CASTSTGVGELFF. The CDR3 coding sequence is TGTGCCAGCACCTCCACAGGGGTCGGGGAGCTGTTTTTT.

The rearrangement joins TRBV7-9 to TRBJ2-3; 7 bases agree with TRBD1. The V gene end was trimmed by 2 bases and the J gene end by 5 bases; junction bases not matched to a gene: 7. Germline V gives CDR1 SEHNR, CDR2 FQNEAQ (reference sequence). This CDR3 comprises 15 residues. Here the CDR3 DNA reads TGTGCCAGCAGCTTATACAGGGGTGAGGGAGATACGCAGTATTTT. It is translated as CASSLYRGEGDTQYF.

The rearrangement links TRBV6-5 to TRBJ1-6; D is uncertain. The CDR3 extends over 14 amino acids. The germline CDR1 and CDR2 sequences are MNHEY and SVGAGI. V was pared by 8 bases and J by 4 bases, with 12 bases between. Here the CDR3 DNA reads TGTGCCAGCTCATCCAGGCCATATAATTCACCCCTCCACTTT. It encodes CASSSRPYNSPLHF.

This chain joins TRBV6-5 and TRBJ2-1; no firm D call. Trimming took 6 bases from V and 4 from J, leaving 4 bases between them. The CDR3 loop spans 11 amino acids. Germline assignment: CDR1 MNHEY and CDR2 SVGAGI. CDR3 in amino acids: CASRGYNEQFF. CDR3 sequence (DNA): TGTGCCAGCAGAGGGTACAATGAGCAGTTCTTC.

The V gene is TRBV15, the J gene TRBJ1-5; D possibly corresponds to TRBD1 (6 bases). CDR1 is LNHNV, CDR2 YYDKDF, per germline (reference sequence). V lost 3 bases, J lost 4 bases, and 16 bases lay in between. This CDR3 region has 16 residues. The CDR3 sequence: CATSRGFEGVNQPQHF. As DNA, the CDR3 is TGTGCCACCAGCAGGGGCTTTGAGGGGGTGAATCAGCCCCAGCATTTT.